The entry below describes one T cell receptor (beta chain). What it binds is not known. The sample belongs to a study of blood T cells in healthy people across ages. Broader study findings: Higher diversity and more naive CD4+ cells were features of long-lived donors, compared to aged donors.

Each sample yielded at least 6 micrograms of PBMC total RNA. The authors ran a second PCR of about 7 to 12 cycles using a sample-barcoded 5' primer and a J-beta primer mix. Samples each returned at least 3 million CDR3-containing paired-end reads. TCRdb fed the 5' RACE reads into MiXCR, producing one record per CDR3 protein. The repertoire holds 850,000 to 1,000,000 distinct CDR3 sequences, with roughly 43% as singletons. V was shortened by 3 bases and J by 10 bases, with 16 bases between the two germline ends. The CDR3 length is 14 residues. Germline V lookup: CDR1 LGHNA, CDR2 YSLEER. This chain links TRBV4-3 with TRBJ2-1; D may be TRBD2 (5 bases). The receptor's source is a man aged 25 to 45 in good health. Material: blood. DNA for the CDR3: TGCGCCAGCAGCCATTCCCGAGGAGGTCGCGAGCAGTTCTTC. Translating it yields CASSHSRGGREQFF.